This is a list of T cell receptor beta chains from one sample in a study of beta chain features in type 1 diabetes. The repertoire was sequenced with immunoSEQ multiplex PCR; TCRdb's copy has only in-frame clones and lacks some. The table records roughly 300,000 clones, 7% to 10% of them present only once. The specimen sequenced was central memory CD4+ T cells from blood. Receptor source: a man under 40 with type 1 diabetes. CDR3s include the opening cysteine and the closing phenylalanine or tryptophan. The D gene is left open where the match is weak. Size values are once, few and many counts, or a class for expanded clones, and some rows have none.

NA	TRBV6-1	TRBJ2-7	NA	CASSGGHGPYEQYF	TGTGCCAGCAGTGGAGGACATGGCCCTTACGAGCAGTACTTC
NA	TRBV7-2	TRBJ2-5	many	CASSLLAGPETQYF	TGTGCCAGCAGCTTATTGGCAGGGCCGGAGACCCAGTACTTC
NA	TRBV7-2	TRBJ2-7	NA	CASSPTGTVDYEQYF	TGTGCCAGCAGCCCTACCGGGACGGTCGACTACGAGCAGTACTTC
NA	TRBV19	TRBJ2-7	NA	CASDAGAGDSYEQYF	TGTGCCAGTGATGCGGGGGCAGGGGATTCCTACGAGCAGTACTTC
NA	TRBV29-1	TRBJ2-6	NA	CSVGRGGGAGANVLTF	TGCAGCGTGGGGCGAGGGGGTGGCGCTGGGGCCAACGTCCTGACTTTC
TRBD2	TRBV5-4	TRBJ2-3	few	CASSLMSGGIITDTQYF	TGTGCCAGCAGCTTGATGAGCGGGGGAATAATTACGGATACGCAGTATTTT
TRBD2	TRBV6-5	TRBJ2-7	few	CASRPLAGGIDEQYF	TGTGCCAGCAGACCTCTAGCGGGGGGCATCGACGAGCAGTACTTC
NA	TRBV7-9	TRBJ2-5	few	CASDGETQYF	TGTGCCAGCGATGGAGAGACCCAGTACTTC
NA	TRBV20-1	TRBJ2-1	NA	CSAPGEHEQFF	TGCAGTGCTCCAGGGGAGCATGAGCAGTTCTTC
TRBD1	TRBV6-1	TRBJ2-6	few	CASTAGTAGANVLTF	TGTGCCAGCACCGCCGGGACAGCTGGGGCCAACGTCCTGACTTTC
TRBD1	TRBV5-4	TRBJ1-6	few	CASSSDWTGGNSPLHF	TGTGCCAGCAGCTCCGACTGGACAGGGGGCAATTCACCCCTCCACTTT
TRBD1	TRBV27	TRBJ1-4	NA	CASSRLQGRDEKLFF	TGTGCCAGCAGTCGCTTACAGGGGAGAGATGAAAAACTGTTTTTT
TRBD1	TRBV29-1	TRBJ1-5	few	CSGYRGHQPQHF	TGCAGCGGGTACAGGGGTCATCAGCCCCAGCATTTT
TRBD1	TRBV7-2	TRBJ1-2	once	CASSLTTGGGGYTF	TGTGCCAGCAGCTTAACGACAGGGGGCGGTGGCTACACCTTC
NA	TRBV11-2	TRBJ2-1	few	CASSASSGRTYNEQFF	TGTGCCAGCAGCGCGAGCTCAGGGCGAACCTACAATGAGCAGTTCTTC
NA	TRBV29-1	TRBJ2-5	few	CSVARFQGETQYF	TGCAGCGTTGCTAGGTTTCAGGGGGAGACCCAGTACTTC
TRBD2	TRBV9	TRBJ2-1	few	CASSLGLAGQDEQFF	TGTGCCAGCAGCCTGGGACTAGCCGGGCAGGATGAGCAGTTCTTC
NA	TRBV28	TRBJ2-3	few	CASTTLGGQSTDTQYF	TGTGCCAGCACCACCTTGGGGGGCCAGAGCACAGATACGCAGTATTTT
NA	TRBV29-1	TRBJ1-1	NA	CSVSNLGTEAFF	TGCAGCGTATCGAATCTGGGGACTGAAGCTTTCTTT
NA	TRBV4-1	TRBJ2-7	few	CASSQDLSGSSYEQYF	TGCGCCAGCAGCCAAGATCTGTCAGGGAGCTCCTACGAGCAGTACTTC
NA	TRBV5-4	TRBJ2-5	few	CASRTGTQETQYF	TGTGCCAGCAGAACAGGGACACAAGAGACCCAGTACTTC
NA	TRBV7-2	TRBJ2-3	NA	CASAPGLSTDTQYF	TGTGCCAGCGCTCCGGGACTCAGCACAGATACGCAGTATTTT
TRBD1	TRBV5-1	TRBJ1-1	few	CASSQQGANTEAFF	TGCGCCAGCAGCCAACAGGGGGCGAACACTGAAGCTTTCTTT
NA	TRBV7-9	TRBJ2-7	NA	CASSLGRGRGEQYF	TGTGCCAGCAGCTTAGGCCGGGGCCGCGGCGAGCAGTACTTC
TRBD1	TRBV23-1	TRBJ1-2	NA	CASSRPDRVGNYGYTF	TGCGCCAGCAGTCGACCCGACAGGGTAGGGAACTATGGCTACACCTTC
TRBD1	TRBV25-1	TRBJ1-2	NA	CASSGPGQGNFYGYTF	TGTGCCAGCAGTGGACCGGGACAGGGTAATTTTTATGGCTACACCTTC
TRBD1	TRBV28	TRBJ1-5	few	CASSLGQGVGQPQHF	TGTGCCAGCAGTTTAGGACAGGGGGTCGGTCAGCCCCAGCATTTT
NA	TRBV27	TRBJ1-6	NA	CASSLKGWASPLHF	TGTGCCAGCAGTTTGAAAGGGTGGGCTTCACCCCTCCACTTT